This TCR beta chain was documented in a study of cytomegalovirus exposure and HLA in healthy donors (dated by TCRdb to about 2017). Study-wide context: According to an earlier analysis of around 600 of the donors, some 180 million T cells yielded roughly 110 million unique TCR beta sequences and approximately 300 Gb of sequence data. An early release covering some 640 HLA-typed donors comprised 250 to 350 gigabases of sequencing data and tens of millions of unique TCR sequences. Among the roughly 390 genotyped donors, around 81% belonged to the genetic ancestry cluster associated with self-reported Caucasian donors. The study aimed to test whether signatures of past pathogen exposure could be identified by cataloging public T cell receptors. Using immunosequencing, the study profiled T cell repertoires from 500 to 800 subjects and related those repertoires to cytomegalovirus serostatus. A separate validation cohort of over 95 different subjects was used in addition to the approximately 670-subject first cohort. To predict cytomegalovirus infection status, the study combined high-throughput TCR immunosequencing, statistical association of individual TCRs with disease status, and machine learning. A later analysis re-examined previously published TCR beta repertoires from 500 to 700 donors and added high-resolution HLA genotyping to investigate patterns of TCR occurrence. The later analysis used no new phenotypic data to find candidate immune exposures, relying instead on TCR beta sequences and their occurrence across donors. In an earlier analysis of over 550 of the donors, high-throughput TCR beta sequencing was used to judge whether each TCR beta V gene segment behaved as functional or pseudogenic. Donor age, sex, ethnicity and CMV serostatus were collected together with the repertoire data. In a later genetic analysis, genome-wide SNP genotypes for about 65% of the roughly 670 donors were used, and that subset was treated as a discovery cohort. All discovery cohort repertoires had been generated using a single sequencing platform. Class I and class II HLA loci were covered by the typing at four-digit resolution. The number of typed donors differed by locus: about 620-640 for A, B, C, DRB1 and DQB1; some 500 for DQA1; around 610 for DPA1; and 450 to 480 for DPB1. Several DR-DQ haplotypes were handled as single units for association and clustering, since linkage in the cohort was strong. On average, about 200,000 unique TCR beta nucleotide sequences were sequenced per donor among 300 to 500 genotyped donors of the cohort, with about 19% of those sequences being non-productive. Points the paper makes about the study in general: In the study, about 150 TCR beta chains were listed as associated with cytomegalovirus. The cohort was sequenced for TCR beta chains only, and without alpha or paired-chain data the features that could be detected were limited. In a later analysis, TCR association rates were found to vary across HLA loci, with the most associated TCRs seen for DRB1 alleles and the fewest for HLA-C alleles. Broadly in line with IMGT annotations, most TCR beta V segments showed up in productive rearrangements about 90% or about 30% of the time in an earlier analysis of 587 of the donors. Compared with equally common non-associated chains, HLA-associated TCR beta chains in a later analysis were more clonally expanded and had lower generation probabilities. Correlated functional status among segregating V segments might be attributable to linkage disequilibrium, but an unknown experimental factor could not be ruled out. About 17 rarely observed V segments, including chromosome 9 orphons, were excluded from the earlier analysis of a few hundred of the donors because counts were too low. Cytomegalovirus status was reported to be diagnosed by the classifier with high specificity and sensitivity in both the original and validation cohorts. Most TCR sequences were observed very rarely across donors, whereas some public TCRs were present in many individuals. A further reported finding was that TCR beta sequences accurately predicted the HLA-A and HLA-B alleles for most subjects in the first cohort. Because HLA typing was missing for some donors at each locus, association tests included only the typed subset. It was suggested by the authors that the approach could potentially be generalized to other disease states and immunological phenotypes. A cluster of highly shared sequence variants was judged likely to be a technical artifact of the sequencing pipeline. A few of the identified cytomegalovirus-associated TCR beta chains were confirmed in vitro to be specific for cytomegalovirus antigens. A later analysis found that most CMV-associated TCR beta chains appeared HLA-restricted, with HLA associations seemingly driven largely by CMV exposure. Sequencing depth was assumed to be roughly uniform across donors in the presence/absence analyses, though that assumption may not hold. In a later analysis, several top co-occurrence clusters were reported to appear linked to parvovirus B19, influenza, CMV and Epstein-Barr virus. Some IMGT-functional V segments, including TRBV6-2 and TRBV6-3, could not be distinguished by the 87-base-pair reads and were therefore excluded. In a later analysis, 15,000 to 20,000 TCR beta sequences were associated with specific HLA alleles at a false discovery rate of 0.05. V-gene and J-gene trimming of TCR beta chains was associated with a missense DCLRE1C variant in a later genetic analysis, and the association was replicated in an independent cohort. Immune exposure information for the cohort was limited to CMV serostatus. According to a later genetic analysis, donors in an Asian-associated ancestry cluster had fewer N-insertions in productive TCRs than the approximately 630-donor mean. When HLA alleles, especially DR and DQ, strongly co-occurred, TCR associations were difficult to assign to individual alleles.

In total, fewer than 750 healthy bone marrow donors made up the cohort. All cohort members were sampled while nominally healthy, although unrecorded immune exposures were likely present. The donor tested CMV seronegative, placing the donor among the 350 or so seronegative members of the cohort. Each donor provided a peripheral blood sample, and peripheral blood mononuclear cells were used for TCR beta sequencing. Genomic DNA was extracted from the blood cell samples with the Qiagen DNeasy Blood Extraction Kit. A note on this clone: The specificity of this receptor is unknown. Base quality data are lacking; no much larger clone is found one base away.

The method was the immunoSEQ multiplex PCR assay. For the multiplex PCR, a mixture combining 60 forward primers for TCR Vbeta segments and 13 reverse primers for TCR Jbeta segments was used. The CDR3 region of rearranged TCR beta genes was amplified from genomic DNA by a multiplex PCR assay. The amplified TCR beta libraries were sequenced on the Illumina HiSeq System as 87-base-pair reads. Regarding the original processing steps: In a later analysis, roughly 80 million unique TCR beta chains were counted across the 500 to 850 repertoires, and roughly 11 million of these chains were shared by at least two donors. Raw reads were error-corrected and collapsed into unique sequences by a nearest-neighbor algorithm in which closely related sequences were merged to remove PCR and sequencing errors. CDR3 sequences were aligned to IMGT reference sequences to assign V, D and J gene segments. For a sequence to be retained, a match of at least six nucleotides was required to both a V gene segment and a J gene segment. Rearrangements were called productive when the CDR3 lacked stop codons and stayed in frame with V and J; all others were non-productive. CDR3 was defined by IMGT convention, running from the second conserved V-encoded cysteine to the conserved J-encoded phenylalanine. The earlier analysis of 550 to 650 of the donors excluded any sequence lacking an unambiguous match to a single V gene segment. An earlier analysis of around 600 of the donors classified V segments as functional when productive rearrangements were above 56.7% and as segregating when the standard deviation between donors was above 5%. To diagnose cytomegalovirus status from the catalog of TCR beta chain sequences, a statistical classification framework was built. A later analysis assigned V and J genes by comparing TCR nucleotide sequences with IMGT/GENE-DB human TR gene sequences. The TCRdist pipeline was used in a later analysis to assign CDR3 sequences and most-parsimonious VDJ recombination scenarios. In a later analysis, each TCR beta chain was defined by its CDR3 amino acid sequence together with its V-gene family, and reads lacking a unique V-gene family were excluded. A later analysis removed 592 highly shared, low-generation-probability nucleotide sequences to deal with suspected cross-contamination and a sequencing artifact. A later analysis calculated a clonal expansion index for each public chain from normalized within-repertoire ranks of inferred template counts. Generation probabilities in a later analysis came from a VDJ recombination model fitted to out-of-frame rearrangements, and those results were checked against IGoR. In a later analysis, hypergeometric tests were used to score TCR-TCR, TCR-HLA and TCR-CMV co-occurrence, with a repertoire-size bias correction applied to TCR pairs. False discovery rates were estimated in a later analysis by permuting HLA or CMV assignments 20 times. In a later analysis, co-occurring TCRs were grouped using DBSCAN, and TCRdist sequence similarity was added for clustering within HLA-allele-positive subsets. Repertoires with fewer than 30,000 or more than 120,000 public chains, plus five repertoires with anomalous nucleotide sharing, were excluded from co-occurrence clustering. TCRdb obtained this table from immuneACCESS and retained in-frame rearrangements with V and J assigned. These tables miss some clones; where compared with another copy, unresolved V genes account for less than half of the shortfall, and the remainder is unexplained. V, J and clone size were drawn from that table, and D and trimming were deduced from the DNA. In all, the sample holds about 160,000 clones, and roughly 80% of those were seen once. Under 6% of the sample lies in the top ten.

According to the germline V gene, CDR1 reads SGHAT and CDR2 reads FQNNGV. From cysteine to phenylalanine, the CDR3 is 15 amino acids long. The kept DNA is CDR3 alone, 45 bases in frame from the first base. V has 5 bases trimmed and J has 3 bases trimmed; junction bases matching no gene number 10. Recombination connected TRBV11-2 to TRBJ2-7, with TRBD1 identical over 7 junction bases. The sequence derives from a man aged 25-45 years in good health and CMV-seronegative. Material for sequencing was PBMCs. The DNA sequence is TGTGCCAGCAGCCCCTACAGACAGGGTAGCTACGAGCAGTACTTC. This gives the protein CASSPYRQGSYEQYF. Full variable domain (CDR3 extended with the reference TRBV11-2 and TRBJ2-7 proteins): EAGVAQSPRYKIIEKRQSVAFWCNPISGHATLYWYQQILGQGPKLLIQFQNNGVVDDSQLPKDRFSAERLKGVDSTLKIQPAKLEDSAVYLCASSPYRQGSYEQYFGPGTRLTVT.